This is a list of T cell receptor beta chains from one sample in a study of response to subunit inactivated influenza vaccine. TCRdb re-called the RT-PCR reads with MiXCR, one entry per CDR3 protein. The sample records approximately 530,000 distinct CDR3 sequences, less than 7.5% being singletons. Sequencing used PBMCs from blood, obtained about 23 months after vaccination. The receptors come from a man between 45 and 75 years old who received an inactivated influenza vaccine. The CDR3 runs from the conserved cysteine through the conserved F or W. Each record gives: J gene, D gene, clone size, V gene, CDR3 protein, CDR3 DNA. A D gene is named only where the DNA matches it firmly. Clone size is given for some rows only: seen once, a few or many times, or a class if the clone is expanded.

>TRBJ1-1|.|few|TRBV28
CASSLVDSSEAFF
TGTGCCAGCAGTTTAGTGGACAGTTCTGAAGCTTTCTTT
>TRBJ2-5|.|few|TRBV20-1
CSAPGRDQETQYF
TGCAGTGCGCCGGGACGGGACCAAGAGACCCAGTACTTC
>TRBJ1-4|.|few|TRBV9
CASSAPGHGPEKLFF
TGTGCCAGCAGCGCCCCGGGACACGGCCCTGAAAAACTGTTTTTT
>TRBJ2-3|TRBD2|.|TRBV4-2
CASSQELSPSSGGFTDTQYF
TGTGCCAGCAGCCAAGAGTTGTCCCCTTCTAGCGGGGGGTTCACAGATACGCAGTATTTT
>TRBJ2-5|.|few|TRBV5-6
CASSPQGWETQYF
TGTGCCAGCAGTCCTCAGGGCTGGGAGACCCAGTACTTC
>TRBJ1-3|.|many|TRBV6-5
CASRASGNTIYF
TGTGCCAGCAGGGCCTCTGGAAACACCATATATTTT
>TRBJ2-7|.|few|TRBV6-2/TRBV6-3
CASSGGEGWTYEQYF
TGTGCCAGCAGTGGCGGAGAGGGGTGGACCTACGAGCAGTACTTC
>TRBJ2-5|TRBD2|.|TRBV20-1
CSARYGGGASETQYF
TGCAGTGCTAGATACGGCGGGGGGGCCTCAGAGACCCAGTACTTC
>TRBJ1-4|TRBD1|.|TRBV18
CASRQGLNEKLFF
TGTGCCAGTCGACAGGGGTTAAATGAAAAACTGTTTTTT
>TRBJ2-5|TRBD2|.|TRBV20-1
CSAFGTSGSKETQYF
TGCAGTGCTTTCGGGACTAGCGGGAGTAAAGAGACCCAGTACTTC
>TRBJ2-5|TRBD2|many|TRBV5-5
CASSSGVSGGMEETQYF
TGTGCCAGCAGCTCCGGAGTTAGCGGGGGGATGGAAGAGACCCAGTACTTC
>TRBJ1-1|TRBD1|few|TRBV11-1
CASSPRTGGGTEAFF
TGTGCCAGCAGCCCCCGGACAGGGGGTGGGACTGAAGCTTTCTTT
>TRBJ1-2|.|few|TRBV4-2
CASSQEAGANYGYTF
TGTGCCAGCAGCCAAGAGGCAGGGGCTAACTATGGCTACACCTTC
>TRBJ2-7|.|few|TRBV4-1
CASSHITGLYEQYF
TGCGCCAGCAGCCACATCACAGGGCTCTACGAGCAGTACTTC
>TRBJ2-1|.|few|TRBV6-1
CASRRVPGTVEQFF
TGTGCCAGCAGACGCGTCCCCGGGACCGTTGAGCAGTTCTTC
>TRBJ1-1|TRBD1|few|TRBV20-1
CSARGTGGMNTEAFF
TGCAGTGCTAGAGGGACAGGGGGTATGAACACTGAAGCTTTCTTT
>TRBJ2-2|TRBD1|few|TRBV6-5
CASSYGGTGGMGELFF
TGTGCCAGCAGTTACGGGGGGACAGGGGGAATGGGGGAGCTGTTTTTT
>TRBJ2-2|.|.|TRBV6-1
CASSLRASVGELFF
TGTGCCAGCAGTCTCCGGGCTAGCGTCGGGGAGCTGTTTTTT
>TRBJ2-7|.|many|TRBV4-2
CASSQDLGHYYEQYF
TGTGCCAGCAGCCAAGATCTGGGGCATTACTACGAGCAGTACTTC
>TRBJ1-6|TRBD1|.|TRBV11-2
CASSGRTGPSSPLHF
TGTGCCAGCAGCGGAAGGACAGGGCCTAGTTCACCCCTCCACTTT
>TRBJ1-3|.|.|TRBV20-1
CSARLDQGIRGNTIYF
TGCAGTGCTAGACTGGATCAGGGGATTAGAGGAAACACCATATATTTT
>TRBJ2-7|.|few|TRBV29-1
CSAARAQNYEQYF
TGCAGCGCCGCACGGGCCCAAAACTACGAGCAGTACTTC
>TRBJ2-3|.|many|TRBV5-5
CASSRTGNGGDTQYF
TGTGCCAGCAGCCGGACTGGAAATGGAGGAGATACGCAGTATTTT
>TRBJ1-2|.|few|TRBV30
CAWSGLDGQQYGYTF
TGTGCCTGGAGTGGACTAGATGGACAGCAATATGGCTACACCTTC
>TRBJ1-4|.|.|TRBV4-2
CASGADSDEKLFF
TGTGCCAGCGGAGCGGACAGCGACGAAAAACTGTTTTTT
>TRBJ2-7|.|many|TRBV20-1
CSARDLARAYEQYF
TGCAGTGCTAGAGATCTGGCGAGGGCCTACGAGCAGTACTTC
>TRBJ1-2|.|.|TRBV9
CASSVRGYGYTF
TGTGCCAGCAGCGTACGCGGCTATGGCTACACCTTC
>TRBJ2-1|.|few|TRBV25-1
CASSASFSGAQPYNEQFF
TGTGCCAGCAGTGCCTCTTTTTCAGGCGCTCAACCCTACAATGAGCAGTTCTTC
>TRBJ2-5|.|.|TRBV21-1
CASSNLGAGAAETQYF
TGTGCCAGCAGCAACTTAGGGGCGGGAGCCGCCGAGACCCAGTACTTC
>TRBJ2-2|.|.|TRBV5-1
CASSLTPGANTGELFF
TGCGCCAGCAGCTTAACCCCGGGAGCGAACACCGGGGAGCTGTTTTTT
>TRBJ2-7|TRBD2|few|TRBV6-2/TRBV6-3
CASSRITSGGSYEQYF
TGTGCCAGCAGTCGAATTACTAGCGGGGGGTCCTACGAGCAGTACTTC
>TRBJ2-1|.|many|TRBV20-1
CSARGRTIANEQFF
TGCAGTGCTAGAGGCCGGACTATAGCCAATGAGCAGTTCTTC
>TRBJ1-1|.|few|TRBV9
CASSVGGQVYDEAFF
TGTGCCAGCAGCGTAGGGGGGCAGGTGTATGATGAAGCTTTCTTT
>TRBJ2-7|TRBD1|.|TRBV5-1
CASSNQPGQWTYEQYF
TGCGCCAGCAGCAACCAACCGGGACAGTGGACCTACGAGCAGTACTTC
>TRBJ1-5|.|many|TRBV3-1
CASSQDTGRPQHF
TGTGCCAGCAGCCAAGATACGGGCCGGCCCCAGCATTTT
>TRBJ2-3|.|few|TRBV5-8
CASSSTEWTVSTDTQYF
TGTGCCAGCAGCTCCACGGAATGGACGGTGAGCACAGATACGCAGTATTTT
>TRBJ2-2|.|.|TRBV3-1
CASGQYTAAGELFF
TGTGCCAGCGGCCAATACACCGCGGCCGGGGAGCTGTTTTTT
>TRBJ2-3|.|few|TRBV5-1
CASSTGAGSRTDTQYF
TGCGCCAGCAGCACCGGGGCGGGGAGTCGCACAGATACGCAGTATTTT
>TRBJ2-1|TRBD2|many|TRBV7-3
CASSFRGIRLAGVGANNEQFF
TGTGCCAGCAGCTTCAGGGGGATAAGACTAGCGGGAGTAGGGGCAAACAATGAGCAGTTCTTC
>TRBJ2-3|.|.|TRBV4-2
CASSQYGGTDTQYF
TGTGCCAGCAGCCAATATGGGGGCACAGATACGCAGTATTTT
>TRBJ1-2|TRBD1|.|TRBV20-1
CSAPQQRQGHNYGYTF
TGCAGTGCACCGCAACAGCGACAGGGCCACAACTATGGCTACACCTTC
>TRBJ2-7|.|.|TRBV4-2
CASSQDMSVPEQYF
TGTGCCAGCAGCCAAGATATGTCGGTTCCCGAGCAGTACTTC
>TRBJ2-7|TRBD2|once|TRBV20-1
CSASDSGRTTYEQYF
TGCAGCGCATCTGATAGCGGGAGAACTACCTACGAGCAGTACTTC
>TRBJ1-1|.|few|TRBV14
CASSRDRLPNTEAFF
TGTGCCAGCAGCCGGGATCGCCTACCGAACACTGAAGCTTTCTTT
>TRBJ2-1|TRBD2|.|TRBV3-1
CASSQGLAGAGSYNEQFF
TGTGCCAGCAGCCAAGGACTAGCGGGAGCGGGGTCCTACAATGAGCAGTTCTTC
>TRBJ2-1|TRBD2|few|TRBV29-1
CSVAASGYNEQFF
TGCAGCGTTGCCGCTAGCGGATACAATGAGCAGTTCTTC
>TRBJ2-5|.|.|TRBV20-1
CSASSSQETQYF
TGCAGTGCTAGTTCCTCCCAAGAGACCCAGTACTTC
>TRBJ2-1|.|.|TRBV12-3/TRBV12-4
CASSLAGANNEQFF
TGTGCCAGCAGTTTAGCCGGTGCGAACAATGAGCAGTTCTTC
>TRBJ1-1|TRBD1|many|TRBV6-1
CASRRGTGGTEAFF
TGTGCCAGCAGGAGAGGGACAGGGGGAACTGAAGCTTTCTTT
>TRBJ2-7|TRBD1|few|TRBV20-1
CSARDSGQQYEQYF
TGCAGTGCTAGAGATTCGGGACAGCAGTACGAGCAGTACTTC
>TRBJ1-5|.|.|TRBV23-1
CASSLVRASNQPQHF
TGCGCCAGCAGTCTCGTCAGGGCTAGCAATCAGCCCCAGCATTTT
>TRBJ2-1|TRBD2|few|TRBV6-1
CASRDTSGYNEQFF
TGTGCCAGCAGAGATACTAGCGGCTACAATGAGCAGTTCTTC
>TRBJ2-3|TRBD2|.|TRBV14
CASSQDRGRSTDTQYF
TGTGCCAGCAGCCAAGATCGCGGGAGAAGCACAGATACGCAGTATTTT
>TRBJ2-1|.|.|TRBV6-1
CASRDWGSYNEQFF
TGTGCCAGCAGAGACTGGGGGTCCTACAATGAGCAGTTCTTC
>TRBJ2-6|.|.|TRBV28
CALGRTTSGANVLTF
TGTGCCCTAGGACGTACCACCTCTGGGGCCAACGTCCTGACTTTC
>TRBJ2-5|TRBD1|many|TRBV5-1
CASSGTGDQETQYF
TGCGCCAGCAGCGGAACAGGGGATCAAGAGACCCAGTACTTC
>TRBJ2-2|.|.|TRBV7-2
CASSRGSRTGELFF
TGTGCCAGCAGCCGAGGGAGCAGGACCGGGGAGCTGTTTTTT